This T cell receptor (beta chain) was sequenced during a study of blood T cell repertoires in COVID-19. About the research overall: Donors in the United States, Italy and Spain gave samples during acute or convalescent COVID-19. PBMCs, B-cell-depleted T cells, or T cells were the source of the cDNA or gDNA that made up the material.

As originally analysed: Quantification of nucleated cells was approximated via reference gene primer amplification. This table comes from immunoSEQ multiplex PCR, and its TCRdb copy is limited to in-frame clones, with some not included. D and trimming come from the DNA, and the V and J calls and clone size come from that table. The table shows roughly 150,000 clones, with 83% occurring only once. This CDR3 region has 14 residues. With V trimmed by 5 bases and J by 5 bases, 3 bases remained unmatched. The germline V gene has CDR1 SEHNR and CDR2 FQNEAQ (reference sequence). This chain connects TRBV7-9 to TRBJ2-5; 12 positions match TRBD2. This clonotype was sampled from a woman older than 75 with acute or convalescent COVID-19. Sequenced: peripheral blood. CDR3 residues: CASSRTSGVETQYF. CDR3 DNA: TGTGCCAGCAGCCGGACTAGCGGGGTTGAGACCCAGTACTTC.